These 10 T cell receptor beta chains were sequenced from one sample in a study of OX40 agonist ivuxolimab in advanced cancers. The repertoire was sequenced with immunoSEQ multiplex PCR; TCRdb's copy has only in-frame clones and lacks some. Of approximately 31,000 clones in the sample, over 60% were seen once. This material consisted of CD4+ or CD8+ T cells sorted from blood, taken in a trial of the OX40 agonist ivuxolimab. All receptors come from an adult with an advanced solid tumor such as melanoma, head and neck, liver or kidney cancer.

This chain joins TRBV4-1 and TRBJ2-1; TRBD1 matches at 8 bases. This CDR3 is built from 17 residues. Germline V gene sequence: CDR1 MGHRA, CDR2 YSYEKL. The V and J ends lost 0 bases and 1 base, in that order; junction bases with no gene match: 5. The CDR3 spells CASSQDHTGGSYNEQFF. The DNA for the CDR3 is TGCGCCAGCAGCCAAGATCACACAGGGGGTTCCTACAATGAGCAGTTCTTC.

By share of the sample, this clone is medium-sized. In DNA form, the CDR3 reads TGCAGTGCCGACAGGGTGCGAGGCTACACCTTC. Protein product: CSADRVRGYTF. The genes are TRBV20-1 and TRBJ1-2, with 7 bases fitting TRBD1. The CDR3 has 11 residues. After removal of 6 bases from V and 8 bases from J, the junction contained 6 bases not matched to a gene. Germline-derived CDR1 and CDR2 are DFQATT and SNEGSKA (reference sequence).

Worth noting for this clone: The sample contains more than one DNA sequence encoding this CDR3. J is TRBJ1-2 and V is TRBV6-1, with D unresolved. The V gene's germline CDR1 is MNHNS and CDR2 SASEGT. The CDR3 extends over 14 amino acids. Trimming stripped 5 bases from V and 8 bases from J, with 18 bases between. The CDR3 spells CASSRRGSTEGYTF. Here the CDR3 DNA reads TGTGCCAGCAGTCGCCGCGGGAGCACGGAGGGCTACACCTTC.

CDR3 coding DNA: TGTGCCATCAGTAGGGACGTAACCCTATACAATGAGCAGTTCTTC. It is translated as CAISRDVTLYNEQFF. The rearrangement uses TRBV10-3 and TRBJ2-1; D possibly matches TRBD1 or TRBD2 (5 bases each). The CDR3 is 15 amino acids. V lost 5 bases and J 4 bases, leaving 15 bases between the germline ends. Germline CDR1 reads ENHRY; CDR2 reads SYGVKD.

This chain links TRBV29-1 with TRBJ1-4; TRBD1 might be the D (6 bases). V lost 7 bases to trimming and J lost 7 bases, with 16 bases between them. This CDR3 comprises 13 residues. Germline V gene data show CDR1 as SQVTM and CDR2 as ANQGSEA. The CDR3 loop is CSARRGYGEKLFF. For the CDR3, the DNA is TGCAGCGCCCGAAGGGGGTACGGTGAAAAACTGTTTTTT.

The chain is built from TRBV21-1 and TRBJ2-5; the D call in the table, TRBD1, was not verified against the DNA. Gene TRBJ2-7 matches the end of the DNA better, so the J call may be wrong. TRBV21-1 is labeled a pseudogene. This CDR3 is 14 amino acids long. The CDR3 DNA reads as TGTGCCAGCGGACAAAGGGACAGGAGTTACGAGCAGTACTTC. Protein sequence: CASGQRDRSYEQYF.

CDR3 sequence: CSVQEGPTGELFF. CDR3 nucleotides: TGCAGCGTTCAGGAGGGGCCCACCGGGGAGCTGTTTTTT. This sequence joins TRBV29-1 and TRBJ2-2; D is perhaps TRBD2 (6 bases). CDR3 length: 13 residues. The V end was cut by 5 bases, the J end by 4 bases, with 11 bases between. CDR1 is SQVTM and CDR2 is ANQGSEA in the germline V gene.

In this sample, this clone turned up a few times. The V gene is TRBV11-1, the J gene TRBJ1-2; possible D gene TRBD1, 5 bases. The CDR3 has 15 residues. The V gene's germline CDR1 is SGHAT and CDR2 FQDESV (reference sequence). V was trimmed by 0 bases and J by 0 bases, leaving 8 bases between them. The CDR3 DNA is TGTGCCAGCAGCTTAGCCGCGACAGCTAACTATGGCTACACCTTC. Protein product: CASSLAATANYGYTF.

This chain connects TRBV6-1 to TRBJ2-2, with no clear D. Germline lookup yields CDR1 MNHNS and CDR2 SASEGT. The CDR3 is 14 amino acids. Trimming pared 8 bases from V and 2 bases from J, leaving 12 bases between. CDR3 amino acids: CASLPMRNTGELFF. DNA of the CDR3: TGTGCCAGCCTGCCGATGCGAAACACCGGGGAGCTGTTTTTT.

This chain connects TRBV6-1 to TRBJ2-4; 9 bases line up with TRBD2. J gave up 8 bases and V 1 base, and 12 bases lay outside the gene matches. The germline CDR1 and CDR2 sequences are MNHNS and SASEGT. CDR3 size: 17 residues. The CDR3 reads CASSEVVAGALGDIQYF. DNA for the CDR3: TGTGCCAGCAGTGAAGTGGTAGCGGGGGCGTTAGGGGACATTCAGTACTTC.